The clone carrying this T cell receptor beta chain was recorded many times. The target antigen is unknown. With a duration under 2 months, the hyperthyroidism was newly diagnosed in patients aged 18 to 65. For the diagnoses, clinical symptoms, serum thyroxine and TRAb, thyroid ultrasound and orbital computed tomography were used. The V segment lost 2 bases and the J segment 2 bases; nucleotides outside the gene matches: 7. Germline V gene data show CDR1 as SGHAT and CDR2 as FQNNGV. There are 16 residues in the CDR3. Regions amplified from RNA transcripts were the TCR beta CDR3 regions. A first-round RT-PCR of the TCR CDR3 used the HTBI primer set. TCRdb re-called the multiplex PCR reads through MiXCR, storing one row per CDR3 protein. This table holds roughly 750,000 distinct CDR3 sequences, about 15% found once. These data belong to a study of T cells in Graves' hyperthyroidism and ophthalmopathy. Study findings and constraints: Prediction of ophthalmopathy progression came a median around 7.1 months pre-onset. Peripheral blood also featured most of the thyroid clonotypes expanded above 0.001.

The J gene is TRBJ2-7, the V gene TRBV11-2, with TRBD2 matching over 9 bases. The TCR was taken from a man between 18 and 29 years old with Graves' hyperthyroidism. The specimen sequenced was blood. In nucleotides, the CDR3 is TGTGCCAGCAGCTTAAGTTCCCGACTAGCGGCCTACGAGCAGTACTTC. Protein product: CASSLSSRLAAYEQYF.